The rows below give T cell receptor beta chains drawn from one sample of a study of T cell clonotyping in hematopoietic cell transplantation. Profiled with immunoSEQ multiplex PCR; TCRdb holds only in-frame clones, not every one. The sample has 15,000 to 20,000 clones, less than 80% seen once; the top ten hold 10% to 15%. This sample comprised PBMCs, obtained 30 days after allogeneic stem cell transplant. The receptor set was obtained from a male patient aged 50 or older who had an allogeneic stem cell transplant from an unrelated donor, so T cells may come from the graft donor. Some clones in this sample may be carry-over from other donors' samples. Each CDR3 is given with its conserved first and last residue. The D gene is left open where the match is weak. Rows may omit the clone size; those that give it use once, few, many or a size class.

v_call: TRBV25-1
d_call: TRBD2
j_call: TRBJ2-7
clone_size: .
cdr3_aa: CASRQRGHSTYEQYF
cdr3_nt: TGTGCCAGCAGGCAGCGGGGGCACTCAACCTACGAGCAGTACTTC

v_call: TRBV14
d_call: .
j_call: TRBJ1-1
clone_size: .
cdr3_aa: CASSPRGYTEAFF
cdr3_nt: TGTGCCAGCAGCCCTCGGGGCTACACTGAAGCTTTCTTT

v_call: TRBV5-6
d_call: .
j_call: TRBJ1-2
clone_size: medium-sized
cdr3_aa: CASSFLNGYHSGYTF
cdr3_nt: TGTGCCAGCAGCTTCCTTAATGGTTACCACTCTGGCTACACCTTC

v_call: TRBV30
d_call: .
j_call: TRBJ1-5
clone_size: .
cdr3_aa: CAWSVGRVQPQHF
cdr3_nt: TGTGCCTGGAGTGTTGGTCGAGTCCAGCCCCAGCATTTT

v_call: TRBV27
d_call: TRBD2
j_call: TRBJ2-7
clone_size: few
cdr3_aa: CASSYSGGTFREQYF
cdr3_nt: TGTGCCAGCAGTTATAGCGGGGGGACCTTCCGCGAGCAGTACTTC

v_call: TRBV13
d_call: .
j_call: TRBJ2-3
clone_size: .
cdr3_aa: CASSRDTSTDTQYF
cdr3_nt: TGTGCCAGCAGCCGGGATACTAGCACAGATACGCAGTATTTT

v_call: TRBV30
d_call: .
j_call: TRBJ2-2
clone_size: .
cdr3_aa: CAWSRGHTGELFF
cdr3_nt: TGTGCCTGGAGTAGGGGACACACCGGGGAGCTGTTTTTT

v_call: TRBV2
d_call: TRBD1
j_call: TRBJ1-2
clone_size: once
cdr3_aa: CASSRTGDGYTF
cdr3_nt: TGTGCCAGCAGTAGGACAGGGGATGGCTACACCTTC

v_call: TRBV30
d_call: .
j_call: TRBJ2-5
clone_size: few
cdr3_aa: CAWSEGRETQYF
cdr3_nt: TGTGCCTGGAGTGAGGGGCGAGAGACCCAGTACTTC

v_call: TRBV6-5
d_call: .
j_call: TRBJ1-2
clone_size: medium-sized
cdr3_aa: CASVGPYGYTF
cdr3_nt: TGTGCCAGTGTTGGTCCCTATGGCTACACCTTC

v_call: TRBV6-5
d_call: .
j_call: TRBJ2-1
clone_size: .
cdr3_aa: CASRGGVEQFF
cdr3_nt: TGTGCCAGCAGGGGGGGAGTTGAGCAGTTCTTC

v_call: TRBV28
d_call: TRBD2
j_call: TRBJ2-7
clone_size: once
cdr3_aa: CASNKRELSYEQYF
cdr3_nt: TGTGCCAGCAACAAGCGGGAGCTCTCCTACGAGCAGTACTTC

v_call: TRBV28
d_call: .
j_call: TRBJ1-2
clone_size: few
cdr3_aa: CASSLEYSGYTF
cdr3_nt: TGTGCCAGCAGTTTGGAATATAGTGGCTACACCTTC

v_call: TRBV6-1
d_call: .
j_call: TRBJ2-7
clone_size: .
cdr3_aa: CASSQGYLSYEQYF
cdr3_nt: TGTGCCAGCAGTCAGGGGTATCTCTCCTACGAGCAGTACTTC

v_call: TRBV4-2
d_call: .
j_call: TRBJ2-7
clone_size: .
cdr3_aa: CASSRDTGSSYEQYF
cdr3_nt: TGTGCCAGCAGCCGAGACACAGGGAGCTCCTACGAGCAGTACTTC

v_call: TRBV30
d_call: .
j_call: TRBJ1-1
clone_size: .
cdr3_aa: CAWDLEAFF
cdr3_nt: TGTGCCTGGGATTTAGAAGCTTTCTTT

v_call: TRBV29-1
d_call: .
j_call: TRBJ1-5
clone_size: .
cdr3_aa: CSVREPSQPQHF
cdr3_nt: TGCAGCGTCCGGGAACCCTCTCAGCCCCAGCATTTT

v_call: TRBV4-3
d_call: .
j_call: TRBJ1-2
clone_size: .
cdr3_aa: CASSQDGNSFYGYTF
cdr3_nt: TGCGCCAGCAGCCAAGATGGAAACAGCTTCTATGGCTACACCTTC

v_call: TRBV5-6
d_call: .
j_call: TRBJ2-1
clone_size: .
cdr3_aa: CASSLGALSYNEQFF
cdr3_nt: TGTGCCAGCAGCTTAGGAGCTCTTTCCTACAATGAGCAGTTCTTC

v_call: TRBV7-2
d_call: TRBD1
j_call: TRBJ1-2
clone_size: .
cdr3_aa: CASSLHLQGAGGYTF
cdr3_nt: TGTGCCAGCAGCTTACATCTCCAGGGGGCGGGTGGCTACACCTTC